This T cell receptor (beta chain) was recorded in a study of cytomegalovirus exposure and HLA in healthy donors. About the research overall: For the approximately 400 genotyped donors, approximately 82% fell within the Caucasian-associated ancestry cluster.

The study ran its PCR with 60 Vbeta and 13 Jbeta primers. Repertoires were generated with immunoSEQ multiplex PCR, while TCRdb's copy carries only in-frame clones and drops some. Here the sample spans about 89,000 clones, over 75% being singletons. The germline gives CDR1 SQVTM, CDR2 ANQGSEA. V was shortened by 2 bases and J by 7 bases, with 9 bases between the two germline ends. This CDR3 contains 12 residues. Material: PBMCs. The receptor comes from a female donor in good health and CMV-seropositive. The chain links TRBV29-1 to TRBJ1-3; no reliable D call. Here the CDR3 reads CSVEYGGNTIYF. The CDR3 nucleotides read TGCAGCGTTGAATATGGCGGCAACACCATATATTTT.